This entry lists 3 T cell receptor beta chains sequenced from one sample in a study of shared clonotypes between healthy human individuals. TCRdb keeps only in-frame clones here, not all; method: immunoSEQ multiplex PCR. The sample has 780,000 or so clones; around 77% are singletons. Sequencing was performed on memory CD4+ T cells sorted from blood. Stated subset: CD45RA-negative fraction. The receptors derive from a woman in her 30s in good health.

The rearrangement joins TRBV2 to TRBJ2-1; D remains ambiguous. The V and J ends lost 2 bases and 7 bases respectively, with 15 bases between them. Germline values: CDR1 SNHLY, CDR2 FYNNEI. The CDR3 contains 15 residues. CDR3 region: CASSERSVGRNEQFF. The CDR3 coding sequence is TGTGCCAGCAGTGAAAGGAGCGTAGGTAGAAATGAGCAGTTCTTC.

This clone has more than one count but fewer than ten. The DNA for the CDR3 is TGTGCCAGCAGCAAGACAGGGAGCTACTATGGCTACACCTTC. Residues: CASSKTGSYYGYTF. V is TRBV6-1 and J is TRBJ1-2, with 7 bases lining up with TRBD1. The germline CDR1 and CDR2 sequences are MNHNS and SASEGT. J gave up 3 bases and V 6 bases, and 7 bases lay outside the gene matches. The CDR3 has 14 residues.

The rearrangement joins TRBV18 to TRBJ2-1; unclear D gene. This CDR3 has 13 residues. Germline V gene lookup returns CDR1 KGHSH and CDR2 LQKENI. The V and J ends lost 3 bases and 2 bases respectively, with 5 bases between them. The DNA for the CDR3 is TGTGCCAGCTCACCCGGAACCTACAATGAGCAGTTCTTC. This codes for CASSPGTYNEQFF.